Below are 30 T cell receptor beta chains sequenced from a single sample in a study of cytomegalovirus exposure and HLA in healthy donors. TCRdb keeps only in-frame clones here, not all; method: immunoSEQ multiplex PCR. Of 85,000 to 120,000 clones in the sample, about 95% were seen once. Sequenced material: PBMCs. These receptors all stem from a young woman in good health and CMV-seronegative.

J is TRBJ2-3 and V is TRBV29-1, with D perhaps TRBD2 (6 bases). The V end lost 7 bases, the J end lost 4 bases, and 18 bases lay between the germline ends. The CDR3 consists of 14 residues. The germline V gene encodes CDR1 SQVTM and CDR2 ANQGSEA. DNA for the CDR3: TGCAGCGCTGGGGGGAGCGGTTCAGCAGATACGCAGTATTTT. Its protein product is CSAGGSGSADTQYF.

The rearrangement joins TRBV10-3 to TRBJ1-5; D may be TRBD1 (5 bases). This CDR3 comprises 13 residues. The germline gives CDR1 ENHRY, CDR2 SYGVKD. Trimming removed 4 bases at V and 5 bases at J, with 9 bases between. CDR3 DNA sequence: TGTGCCATCAGTGCGGCAGGGTATCAGCCCCAGCATTTT. It yields the protein CAISAAGYQPQHF.

The rearrangement links TRBV6-5 to TRBJ2-2; D not certain. CDR3 length: 13 amino acids. Germline V gives CDR1 MNHEY, CDR2 SVGAGI. The germline V and J ends were trimmed by 5 bases and 2 bases, with 6 bases remaining between them. This CDR3 reads CASSLLNTGELFF. Written as DNA, the CDR3 is TGTGCCAGCAGTCTACTAAACACCGGGGAGCTGTTTTTT.

This sequence joins TRBV4-3 and TRBJ2-1; TRBD2 matches 8 bases. This CDR3 comprises 16 residues. The germline V gene encodes CDR1 LGHNA and CDR2 YSLEER. The trim removed 3 bases at V and 7 bases at J, leaving 11 bases unmatched. CDR3 amino acids: CASSQETGGGGNEQFF. The CDR3 DNA reads as TGCGCCAGCAGCCAGGAGACGGGGGGCGGGGGGAATGAGCAGTTCTTC.

This sequence joins TRBV2 and TRBJ2-7, with D unclear. The CDR3 runs to 12 residues. V lost 2 bases to trimming and J lost 7 bases, with 9 bases between them. Germline loops: CDR1 SNHLY, CDR2 FYNNEI. This chain's CDR3 is CASSEIWPEQYF. Written as DNA, the CDR3 is TGTGCCAGCAGTGAAATCTGGCCAGAGCAGTACTTC.

V is TRBV27 and J is TRBJ1-1, with D uncertain. The CDR3 length is 14 residues. The V end lost 4 bases, the J end lost 1 base, and 10 bases lay between the germline ends. Germline CDR1 reads MNHEY; CDR2 reads SMNVEV (reference sequence). The CDR3 reads CASSSQMTNTEAFF. Written as DNA, the CDR3 is TGTGCCAGCAGTTCACAGATGACGAACACTGAAGCTTTCTTT.

The V call is TRBV5-1, the J call TRBJ1-2; 9 bases line up with TRBD1. Germline assignment: CDR1 SGHRS and CDR2 YFSETQ. The CDR3 spans 14 residues. The ends lost 4 bases at V and 6 bases at J; junction bases unmatched: 7. The CDR3 spells CASSRDRGFDGYTF. The CDR3 DNA sequence: TGCGCCAGCAGCCGCGACAGGGGGTTTGATGGCTACACCTTC.

This chain links TRBV4-3 with TRBJ2-3; D perhaps matches TRBD1 (5 bases). CDR1 and CDR2 (germline): LGHNA, YSLEER. The length of the CDR3 is 15 residues. V lost 4 bases, J lost 1 base, and 12 bases lay in between. The CDR3 DNA is TGCGCCAGCAGCCTCAGGGTAGACGGCACAGATACGCAGTATTTT. Translation: CASSLRVDGTDTQYF.

This sequence joins TRBV9 and TRBJ2-7; TRBD2 matches 12 bases. This CDR3 contains 16 residues. Germline CDR1 and CDR2: SGDLS and YYNGEE. With V trimmed by 0 bases and J by 7 bases, 8 bases remained unmatched. As DNA, the CDR3 is TGTGCCAGCAGCGTAGCGTCGGCTAGCGGGGGGGCTGAGCAGTACTTC. Translated, it gives CASSVASASGGAEQYF.

This clone was counted once. CDR3 sequence reads: CASSASGAGELFF. CDR3 coding DNA: TGCGCCAGCAGTGCGTCGGGAGCCGGGGAGCTGTTTTTT. This chain uses TRBV10-1 with TRBJ2-2, with a tentative D call TRBD2 (6 bases). Germline lookup yields CDR1 WNHNN and CDR2 SYGVQD (reference sequence). The CDR3 loop spans 13 amino acids. The germline V and J ends were trimmed by 4 bases and 6 bases, with 9 bases remaining between them.

This clone appeared a single time. The chain carries TRBV27 and TRBJ1-2, with 9 bases identical to TRBD1. This CDR3 region has 14 residues. V gave up 3 bases and J gave up 1 base; unmatched junction bases: 0. In germline, CDR1 is MNHEY, CDR2 SMNVEV (reference sequence). The DNA of the CDR3 is TGTGCCAGCAGTTTGACAGGGGGTAACTATGGCTACACCTTC. Translating it yields CASSLTGGNYGYTF.

The CDR3 DNA reads as TGCAGCGTTGTGGGGGCCCGCACAGATACGCAGTATTTT. Residues: CSVVGARTDTQYF. This chain joins TRBV29-1 and TRBJ2-3, with D possibly being TRBD1 (6 bases). The CDR3 covers 13 residues. V dropped 4 bases and J dropped 1 base, with 9 bases sitting between them. Germline assignment: CDR1 SQVTM and CDR2 ANQGSEA.

This chain links TRBV18 with TRBJ1-3, with D tentatively TRBD1 (5 bases). Germline V CDR1 and CDR2: KGHSH, LQKENI. The CDR3 loop spans 13 amino acids. Trimming removed 0 bases at V and 8 bases at J, with 8 bases between. The chain's CDR3 is CASSPPGDYTIYF. The CDR3 DNA follows: TGTGCCAGCTCACCACCAGGGGATTACACCATATATTTT.

The chain is built from TRBV5-4 and TRBJ2-5; 14 bases are shared with TRBD2. The J segment lost 4 bases and the V segment lost 4 bases, leaving 3 bases of the junction unmatched. Per the germline V gene, CDR1 is SGHNT and CDR2 is YYREEE (reference sequence). This CDR3 is 15 amino acids long. CDR3: CASSPGLAGAETQYF. The CDR3 DNA reads as TGTGCCAGCAGCCCGGGACTAGCGGGAGCAGAGACCCAGTACTTC.

The chain uses TRBV19 and TRBJ2-2, with 9 bases that match TRBD1. J lost 4 bases, V lost 5 bases, and 5 bases had no gene match. The CDR3 runs to 15 residues. Germline V CDR1 and CDR2: LNHDA, SQIVND (reference sequence). The chain's CDR3 is CASSLRQGGTGELFF. The CDR3 DNA follows: TGTGCCAGTAGTCTAAGACAGGGGGGCACCGGGGAGCTGTTTTTT.

The gene calls are TRBV7-8 and TRBJ2-1, with 8 bases identical to TRBD1. Looked up from germline, CDR1 is SGHVS and CDR2 is FQNEAQ. V shed 3 bases and J 0 bases; nucleotides not matched to a gene: 10. The CDR3 totals 18 residues. As DNA, the CDR3 is TGTGCCAGCAGCTTTGGACAGGGAGGCTGGGGCTCCTACAATGAGCAGTTCTTC. Its protein product is CASSFGQGGWGSYNEQFF.

The sample holds one count of this clone. V usage is TRBV9 and J usage is TRBJ2-7, with a weak D call TRBD2 (7 bases). The CDR3 spans 15 residues. Germline-derived CDR1 and CDR2 are SGDLS and YYNGEE. Trimming left V 0 bases short and J 3 bases short, with 13 bases between. CDR3 amino acids: CASSVGWGGGYEQYF. CDR3 DNA sequence: TGTGCCAGCAGCGTAGGATGGGGGGGCGGCTACGAGCAGTACTTC.

The chain has TRBV6-5 and TRBJ1-1; TRBD1 agrees at 8 bases. The V and J ends lost 4 bases and 8 bases, in that order; junction bases with no gene match: 9. The germline V gene encodes CDR1 MNHEY and CDR2 SVGAGI. The CDR3 covers 14 residues. The CDR3 here is CASSFRGPPGEAFF. In nucleotides, the CDR3 is TGTGCCAGCAGTTTCAGGGGGCCCCCCGGAGAAGCTTTCTTT.

This clone has only one observation. This chain connects TRBV4-2 to TRBJ2-1; 8 bases agree with TRBD2. CDR3 length: 18 residues. V trimming: 0 bases; J trimming: 1 base; junction bases outside the gene matches: 8. The germline V gene has CDR1 LGHNA and CDR2 YNFKEQ. Here the CDR3 reads CASSQEGGGPGSYNEQFF. CDR3 nucleotides: TGTGCCAGCAGCCAAGAGGGCGGGGGGCCGGGTTCCTACAATGAGCAGTTCTTC.

The chain is built from TRBV6-4 and TRBJ2-1, with a possible D match to TRBD2 (5 bases). This CDR3 has 15 residues. Germline loops: CDR1 MRHNA, CDR2 SNTAGT. The V and J ends lost 3 bases and 7 bases respectively, with 16 bases between them. CDR3 bases: TGTGCCAGCAGTGAGACTGGCGGGCCGGCTAATGAGCAGTTCTTC. Protein: CASSETGGPANEQFF.

J is TRBJ2-2 and V is TRBV5-1; D unresolved. Trimming pared 3 bases from V and 6 bases from J, leaving 9 bases between. The CDR3 is 13 residues long. Germline V gene sequence: CDR1 SGHRS, CDR2 YFSETQ. This CDR3 reads CASSWAPAGELFF. The CDR3, as DNA: TGCGCCAGCAGCTGGGCCCCGGCCGGGGAGCTGTTTTTT. The full variable domain, its missing parts supplied by reference TRBV5-1 and TRBJ2-2, is KAGVTQTPRYLIKTRGQQVTLSCSPISGHRSVSWYQQTPGQGLQFLFEYFSETQRNKGNFPGRFSGRQFSNSRSEMNVSTLELGDSALYLCASSWAPAGELFFGEGSRLTVL.

V and J are TRBV5-1 and TRBJ1-5; perhaps TRBD1 as D (5 bases). Trimming shortened V by 2 bases and J by 7 bases, and 13 bases separated the two germline ends. The CDR3 length is 14 residues. Germline V gives CDR1 SGHRS, CDR2 YFSETQ. The CDR3 nucleotides read TGCGCCAGCAGCTTCAGGGTGGGGCGGCAGCCCCAGCATTTT. Translated, it gives CASSFRVGRQPQHF. The whole variable domain, remainder taken from reference TRBV5-1 and TRBJ1-5, is KAGVTQTPRYLIKTRGQQVTLSCSPISGHRSVSWYQQTPGQGLQFLFEYFSETQRNKGNFPGRFSGRQFSNSRSEMNVSTLELGDSALYLCASSFRVGRQPQHFGDGTRLSIL.

This clone appeared a single time. The chain carries TRBV6-5 and TRBJ1-4; tentatively, D is TRBD1 (6 bases). Trimming shortened V by 5 bases and J by 4 bases, and 11 bases separated the two germline ends. Germline lookup yields CDR1 MNHEY and CDR2 SVGAGI. The CDR3 consists of 14 residues. DNA for the CDR3: TGTGCCAGCAGTCGGACAGCCTTTAATGAAAAACTGTTTTTT. The encoded protein is CASSRTAFNEKLFF.

This rearrangement joins TRBV7-2 to TRBJ2-7; TRBD2 aligns across 7 bases. The germline V gene encodes CDR1 SGHTA and CDR2 FQGNSA. The CDR3 contains 14 residues. Trimming cost V 3 bases and J 3 bases; bases outside gene matches: 5. As DNA, the CDR3 is TGTGCCAGCAGCTTGGGGCTAGCGGACTACGAGCAGTACTTC. Translation gives CASSLGLADYEQYF.

J is TRBJ2-2 and V is TRBV4-1; a weak D match, TRBD1 (6 bases). The CDR3 is 16 amino acids. The V gene lost 4 bases and the J gene lost 1 base, with 13 bases spanning the gap. Germline V lookup: CDR1 MGHRA, CDR2 YSYEKL. CDR3: CASSLIWTENTGELFF. The CDR3 DNA is TGCGCCAGCAGCCTGATTTGGACAGAGAACACCGGGGAGCTGTTTTTT.

V usage is TRBV27 and J usage is TRBJ2-3; 7 bases are shared with TRBD2. Trimming cost V 8 bases and J 5 bases; bases outside gene matches: 7. Germline lookup yields CDR1 MNHEY and CDR2 SMNVEV (reference sequence). The CDR3 length is 13 residues. The CDR3 bases are TGTGCCAGCGGGGGGGGAGGAGTAGATACGCAGTATTTT. Protein sequence: CASGGGGVDTQYF.

V is TRBV9 and J is TRBJ2-1; TRBD1 is a possible D gene (6 bases). Trimming removed 4 bases from V and 1 base from J, with 24 bases in between. This CDR3 contains 19 residues. Germline V gives CDR1 SGDLS, CDR2 YYNGEE. In nucleotides, the CDR3 is TGTGCCAGCAGCTCCCCTGTATCGACCGTTACAGGGTCCTACAATGAGCAGTTCTTC. It translates to CASSSPVSTVTGSYNEQFF. The complete variable domain, with remaining parts taken from reference TRBV9 and TRBJ2-1, reads DSGVTQTPKHLITATGQRVTLRCSPRSGDLSVYWYQQSLDQGLQFLIQYYNGEERAKGNILERFSAQQFPDLHSELNLSSLELGDSALYFCASSSPVSTVTGSYNEQFFGPGTRLTVL.

The gene calls are TRBV7-2 and TRBJ1-3, with no clear D. Germline CDR1 is SGHTA and CDR2 is FQGNSA. V gave up 0 bases and J gave up 4 bases, with 13 bases separating them. The CDR3 totals 16 residues. CDR3 nucleotides: TGTGCCAGCAGCTTAGCGCACGGGGTAACCGGAAACACCATATATTTT. This translates into CASSLAHGVTGNTIYF. Drawing the rest from reference TRBV7-2 and TRBJ1-3, the complete variable domain is GAGVSQSPSNKVTEKGKDVELRCDPISGHTALYWYRQSLGQGLEFLIYFQGNSAPDKSGLPSDRFSAERTGGSVSTLTIQRTQQEDSAVYLCASSLAHGVTGNTIYFGEGSWLTVV.

The chain has TRBV11-3 and TRBJ2-5, with 8 bases that match TRBD1. Germline values: CDR1 SGHNT, CDR2 YENEEA. The CDR3 contains 14 residues. Trimming at V came to 4 bases and at J to 7 bases, leaving 8 bases not matched to a gene. The CDR3 is CASSYSGTGGTQYF. Here the CDR3 DNA reads TGTGCCAGCAGCTATTCCGGGACAGGAGGGACCCAGTACTTC. Filled out from reference TRBV11-3 and TRBJ2-5, the complete variable domain reads EAGVVQSPRYKIIEKKQPVAFWCNPISGHNTLYWYLQNLGQGPELLIRYENEEAVDDSQLPKDRFSAERLKGVDSTLKIQPAELGDSAVYLCASSYSGTGGTQYFGPGTRLLVL.

The chain joins TRBV11-2 to TRBJ2-7; possible D gene TRBD2, 6 bases. The germline gives CDR1 SGHAT, CDR2 FQNNGV. Deletions cut 4 bases from V and 0 bases from J, with 10 bases between. The CDR3 runs to 14 residues. CDR3 DNA: TGTGCCAGCAGCTGGCACGGGAGCTCCTACGAGCAGTACTTC. Its translation: CASSWHGSSYEQYF.